The clone carrying this TCR beta chain was counted a few times. What it binds is unknown. These data are taken from a study of identical twins. Findings and limits, study-wide: Donors were not followed over many years; analysis was cross-sectional.

Each donor (without exception) was a healthy Caucasian. The CDR3 is made up of 14 amino acids. The ends were cut back, 4 bases at V and 8 bases at J, with 17 bases in the middle. The V gene's germline CDR1 is SNHLY and CDR2 FYNNEI. TCRdb re-derived calls from the 5' RACE reads in MiXCR, one entry per CDR3 protein. The repertoire holds roughly 1.6 million distinct CDR3 sequences, with around a third as singletons. Specimen: cord blood. This clonotype originated in a newborn girl in good health. The V gene is TRBV2, the J gene TRBJ1-2; a weak D match, TRBD1 (5 bases). The CDR3 region is CASSAGLPSRGYTF. In DNA, the CDR3 is TGTGCCAGCAGTGCGGGACTTCCGTCTCGAGGCTACACCTTC.